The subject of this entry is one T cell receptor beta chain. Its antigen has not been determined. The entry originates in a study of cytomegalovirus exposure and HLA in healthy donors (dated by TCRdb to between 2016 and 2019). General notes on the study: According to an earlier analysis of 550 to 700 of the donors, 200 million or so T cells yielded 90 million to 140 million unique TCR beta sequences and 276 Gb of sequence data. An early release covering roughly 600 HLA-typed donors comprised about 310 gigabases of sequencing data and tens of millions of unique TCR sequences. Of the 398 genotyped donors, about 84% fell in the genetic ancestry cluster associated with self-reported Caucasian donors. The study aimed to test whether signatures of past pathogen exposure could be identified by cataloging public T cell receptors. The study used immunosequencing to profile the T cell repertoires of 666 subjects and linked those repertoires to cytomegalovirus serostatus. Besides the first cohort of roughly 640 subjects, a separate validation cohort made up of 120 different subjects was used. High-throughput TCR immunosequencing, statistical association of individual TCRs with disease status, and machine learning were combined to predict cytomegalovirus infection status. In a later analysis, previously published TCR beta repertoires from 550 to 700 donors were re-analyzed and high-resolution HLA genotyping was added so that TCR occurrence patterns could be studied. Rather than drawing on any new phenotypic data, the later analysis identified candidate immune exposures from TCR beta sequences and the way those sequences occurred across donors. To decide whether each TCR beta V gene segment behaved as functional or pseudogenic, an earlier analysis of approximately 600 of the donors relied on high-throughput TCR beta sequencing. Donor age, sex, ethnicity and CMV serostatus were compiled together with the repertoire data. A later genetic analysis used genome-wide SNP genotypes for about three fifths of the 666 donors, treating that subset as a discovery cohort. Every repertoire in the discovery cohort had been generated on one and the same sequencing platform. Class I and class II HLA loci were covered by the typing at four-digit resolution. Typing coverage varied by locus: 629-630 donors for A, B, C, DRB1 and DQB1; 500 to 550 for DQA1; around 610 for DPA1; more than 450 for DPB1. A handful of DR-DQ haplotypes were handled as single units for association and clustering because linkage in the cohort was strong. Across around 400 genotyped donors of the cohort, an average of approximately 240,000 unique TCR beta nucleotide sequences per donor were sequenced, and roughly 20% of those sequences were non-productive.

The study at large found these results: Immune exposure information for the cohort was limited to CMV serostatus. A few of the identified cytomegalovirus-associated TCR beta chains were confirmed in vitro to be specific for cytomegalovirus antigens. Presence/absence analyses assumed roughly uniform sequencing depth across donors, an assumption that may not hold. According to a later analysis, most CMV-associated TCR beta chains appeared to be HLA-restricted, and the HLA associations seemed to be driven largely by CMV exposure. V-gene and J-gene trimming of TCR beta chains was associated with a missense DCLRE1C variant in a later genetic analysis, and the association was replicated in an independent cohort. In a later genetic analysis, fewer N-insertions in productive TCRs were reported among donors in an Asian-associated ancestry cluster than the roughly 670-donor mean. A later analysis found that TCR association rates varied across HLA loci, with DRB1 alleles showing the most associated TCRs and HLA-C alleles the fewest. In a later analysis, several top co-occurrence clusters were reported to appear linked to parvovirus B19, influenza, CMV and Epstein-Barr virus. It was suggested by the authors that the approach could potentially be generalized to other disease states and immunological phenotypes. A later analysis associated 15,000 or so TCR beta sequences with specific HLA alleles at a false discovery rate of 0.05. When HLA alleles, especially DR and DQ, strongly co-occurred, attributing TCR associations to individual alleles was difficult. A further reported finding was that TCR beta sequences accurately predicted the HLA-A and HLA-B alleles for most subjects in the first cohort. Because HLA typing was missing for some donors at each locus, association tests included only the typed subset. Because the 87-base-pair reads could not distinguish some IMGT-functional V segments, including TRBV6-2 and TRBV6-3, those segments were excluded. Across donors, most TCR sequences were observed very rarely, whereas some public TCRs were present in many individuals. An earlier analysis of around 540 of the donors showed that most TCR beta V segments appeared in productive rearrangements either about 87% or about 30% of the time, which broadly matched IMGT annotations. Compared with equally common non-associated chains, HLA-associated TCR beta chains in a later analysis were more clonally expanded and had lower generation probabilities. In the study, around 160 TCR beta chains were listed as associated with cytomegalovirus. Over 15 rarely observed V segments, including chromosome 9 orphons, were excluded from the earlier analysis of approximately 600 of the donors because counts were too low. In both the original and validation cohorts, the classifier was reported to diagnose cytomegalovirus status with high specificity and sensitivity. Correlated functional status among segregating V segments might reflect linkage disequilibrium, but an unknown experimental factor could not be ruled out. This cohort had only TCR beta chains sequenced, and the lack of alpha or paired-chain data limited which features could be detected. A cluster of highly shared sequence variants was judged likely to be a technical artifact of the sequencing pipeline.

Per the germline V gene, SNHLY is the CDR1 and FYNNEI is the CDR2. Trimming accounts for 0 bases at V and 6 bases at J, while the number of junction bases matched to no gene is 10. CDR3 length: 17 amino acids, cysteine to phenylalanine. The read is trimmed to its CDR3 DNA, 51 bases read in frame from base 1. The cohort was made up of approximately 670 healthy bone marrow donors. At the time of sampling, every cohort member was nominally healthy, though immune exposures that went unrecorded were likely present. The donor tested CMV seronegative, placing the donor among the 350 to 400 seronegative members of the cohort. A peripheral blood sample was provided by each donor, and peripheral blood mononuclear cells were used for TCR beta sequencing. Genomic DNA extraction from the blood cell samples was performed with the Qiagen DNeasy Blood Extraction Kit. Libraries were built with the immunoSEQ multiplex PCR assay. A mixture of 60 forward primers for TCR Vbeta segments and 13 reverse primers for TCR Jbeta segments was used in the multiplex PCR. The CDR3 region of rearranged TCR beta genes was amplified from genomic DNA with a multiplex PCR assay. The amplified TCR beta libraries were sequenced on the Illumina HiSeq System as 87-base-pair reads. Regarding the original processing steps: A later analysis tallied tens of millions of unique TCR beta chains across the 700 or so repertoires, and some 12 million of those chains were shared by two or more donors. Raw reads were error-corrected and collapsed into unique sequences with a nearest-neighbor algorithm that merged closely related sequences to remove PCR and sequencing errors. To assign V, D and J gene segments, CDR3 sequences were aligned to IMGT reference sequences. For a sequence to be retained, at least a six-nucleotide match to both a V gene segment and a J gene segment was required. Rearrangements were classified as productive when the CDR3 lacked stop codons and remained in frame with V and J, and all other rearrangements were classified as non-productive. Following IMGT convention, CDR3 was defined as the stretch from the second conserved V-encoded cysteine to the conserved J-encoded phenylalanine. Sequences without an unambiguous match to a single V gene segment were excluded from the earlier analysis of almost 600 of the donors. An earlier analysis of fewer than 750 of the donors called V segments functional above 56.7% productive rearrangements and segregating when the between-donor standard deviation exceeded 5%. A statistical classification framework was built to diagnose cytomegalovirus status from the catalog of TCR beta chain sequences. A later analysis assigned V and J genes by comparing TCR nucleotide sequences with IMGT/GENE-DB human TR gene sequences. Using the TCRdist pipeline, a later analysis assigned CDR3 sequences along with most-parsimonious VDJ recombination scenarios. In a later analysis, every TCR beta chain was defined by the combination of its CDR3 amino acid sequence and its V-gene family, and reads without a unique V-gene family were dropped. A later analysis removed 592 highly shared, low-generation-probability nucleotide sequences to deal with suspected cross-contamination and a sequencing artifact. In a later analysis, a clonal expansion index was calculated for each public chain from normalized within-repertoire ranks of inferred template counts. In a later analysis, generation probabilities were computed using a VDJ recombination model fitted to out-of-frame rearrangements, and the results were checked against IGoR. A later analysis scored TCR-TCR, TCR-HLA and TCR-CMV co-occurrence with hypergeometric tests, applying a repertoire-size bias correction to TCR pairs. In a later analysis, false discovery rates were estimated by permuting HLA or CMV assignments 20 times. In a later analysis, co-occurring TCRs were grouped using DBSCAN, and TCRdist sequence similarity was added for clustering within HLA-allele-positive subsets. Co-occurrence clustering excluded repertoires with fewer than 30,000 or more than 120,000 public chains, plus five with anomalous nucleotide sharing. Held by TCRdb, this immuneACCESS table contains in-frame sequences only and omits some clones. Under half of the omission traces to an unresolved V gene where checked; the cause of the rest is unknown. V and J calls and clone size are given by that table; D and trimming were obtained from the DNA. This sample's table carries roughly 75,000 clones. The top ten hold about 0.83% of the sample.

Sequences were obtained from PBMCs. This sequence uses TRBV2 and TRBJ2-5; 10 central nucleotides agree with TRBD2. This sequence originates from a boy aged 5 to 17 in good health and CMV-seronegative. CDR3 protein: CASSEAQTLAGIKTQYF. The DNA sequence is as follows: TGTGCCAGCAGTGAAGCGCAAACACTAGCGGGGATCAAGACCCAGTACTTC.